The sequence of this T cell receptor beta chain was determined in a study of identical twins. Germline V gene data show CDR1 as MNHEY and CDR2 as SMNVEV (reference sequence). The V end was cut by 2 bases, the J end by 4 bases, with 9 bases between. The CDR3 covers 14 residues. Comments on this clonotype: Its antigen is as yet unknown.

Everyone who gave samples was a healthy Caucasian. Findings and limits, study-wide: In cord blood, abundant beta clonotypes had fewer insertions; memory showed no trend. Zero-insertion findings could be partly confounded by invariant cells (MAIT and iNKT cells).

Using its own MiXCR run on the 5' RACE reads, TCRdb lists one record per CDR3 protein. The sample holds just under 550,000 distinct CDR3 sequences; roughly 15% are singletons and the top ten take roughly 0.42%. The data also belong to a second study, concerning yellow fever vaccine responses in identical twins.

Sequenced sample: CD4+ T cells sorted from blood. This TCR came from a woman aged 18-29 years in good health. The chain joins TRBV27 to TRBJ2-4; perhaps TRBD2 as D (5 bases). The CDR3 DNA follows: TGTGCCAGCAGTTTAAATGGGAGAAAAAACATTCAGTACTTC. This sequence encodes CASSLNGRKNIQYF.